Shown below are 31 T cell receptor beta chains from a single sample sequenced in a study of T cell clonotyping in hematopoietic cell transplantation (dated by TCRdb to about 2021). Libraries were made using the immunoSEQ multiplex PCR assay. Not all clones reach the TCRdb copy of this immuneACCESS table, which keeps in-frame sequences only. Checked studies attribute under half of the gap to unresolved V genes and leave the rest unexplained. The sample table lists 15,000 to 20,000 clones, approximately 85% of them with a count of one. About 4.5% of the sample goes to the ten largest clones. Input material: peripheral blood mononuclear cells. The source of these receptors is a woman between 35 and 50 years old in good health. Some clones in this sample may be carry-over from other donors' samples.

The chain combines TRBV5-1 with TRBJ2-3; 7 bases map to TRBD1. The V gene's germline CDR1 is SGHRS and CDR2 YFSETQ. V trimming: 6 bases; J trimming: 4 bases; junction bases outside the gene matches: 14. The CDR3 extends over 16 amino acids. This CDR3 reads CASNLGPGGEADTQYF. DNA for the CDR3: TGCGCCAGCAATCTTGGGCCAGGGGGAGAGGCAGATACGCAGTATTTT.

The chain joins TRBV19 to TRBJ1-4, with TRBD1 matching 7 bases. The germline V gene encodes CDR1 LNHDA and CDR2 SQIVND (reference sequence). There are 13 residues in the CDR3. J gave up 8 bases and V 6 bases, and 6 bases lay outside the gene matches. Written as DNA, the CDR3 is TGTGCCAGTAGCCCAAGGGGGCTAGAAAAACTGTTTTTT. Its protein product is CASSPRGLEKLFF.

V usage is TRBV6-1 and J usage is TRBJ1-5; D is unclear. The germline V gene has CDR1 MNHNS and CDR2 SASEGT. This CDR3 comprises 16 residues. V was clipped by 4 bases and J by 0 bases, with 13 bases between them. CDR3 DNA: TGTGCCAGCAGTGGGGGTGAAGGGAATAGCAATCAGCCCCAGCATTTT. Its translation: CASSGGEGNSNQPQHF.

The V gene is TRBV20-1, the J gene TRBJ1-5; D remains ambiguous. Per germline, CDR1 DFQATT and CDR2 SNEGSKA (reference sequence). V was shortened by 3 bases and J by 7 bases, with 4 bases between the two germline ends. This CDR3 is 10 amino acids long. In nucleotides, the CDR3 is TGCAGTGCTAGGAGACAGCCCCAGCATTTT. Translation: CSARRQPQHF.

This chain uses TRBV19 with TRBJ1-6; possible D gene TRBD1, 5 bases. The CDR3 extends over 13 amino acids. The germline V gene has CDR1 LNHDA and CDR2 SQIVND (reference sequence). V was cut by 10 bases and J by 10 bases, with 17 bases left in between. The CDR3 DNA sequence: TGTGCCACCACGCTGGGGGGTAAATCACCCCTCCACTTT. Translation gives CATTLGGKSPLHF.

The chain employs TRBV4-2 and TRBJ2-2; 8 bases align to TRBD2. CDR3 length equals 18 residues. Trimming cost V 1 base and J 2 bases; bases outside gene matches: 9. In germline, CDR1 is LGHNA, CDR2 YNFKEQ. CDR3 in DNA: TGTGCCAGCAGCCAAGCCCCATCGGGGGGGGGTAACACCGGGGAGCTGTTTTTT. Protein sequence: CASSQAPSGGGNTGELFF.

This chain joins TRBV14 and TRBJ1-3; tentatively, D is TRBD1 (5 bases). Germline V lookup: CDR1 SGHDN, CDR2 FVKESK. V shed 3 bases and J shed 0 bases, with 12 bases lying between them. This CDR3 comprises 16 residues. The CDR3 nucleotides read TGTGCCAGCAGCCATGGACACATCCTCTCTGGAAACACCATATATTTT. Translation: CASSHGHILSGNTIYF.

V usage is TRBV5-4 and J usage is TRBJ2-7; D is possibly TRBD1 (5 bases). The V end was cut by 2 bases, the J end by 4 bases, with 13 bases between. The CDR3 loop spans 14 amino acids. The germline V gene encodes CDR1 SGHNT and CDR2 YYREEE (reference sequence). In nucleotides, the CDR3 is TGTGCCAGCAGCTTTAATACCGACAGTTACGAGCAGTACTTC. Translation gives CASSFNTDSYEQYF.

The chain combines TRBV4-1 with TRBJ2-5; weak D call: TRBD1 (6 bases). Trimming removed 3 bases from V and 0 bases from J, with 11 bases in between. This CDR3 has 15 residues. The V gene's germline CDR1 is MGHRA and CDR2 YSYEKL. CDR3 nucleotide sequence: TGCGCCAGCAGCCAGGGAACAGGGTACCAAGAGACCCAGTACTTC. Encoded protein: CASSQGTGYQETQYF.

The V gene is TRBV7-9, the J gene TRBJ1-1; D may be TRBD1 (6 bases). V was clipped by 5 bases and J by 3 bases, with 7 bases between them. The CDR3 contains 12 residues. The germline CDR1 and CDR2 sequences are SEHNR and FQNEAQ (reference sequence). The chain's CDR3 is CASSRGDTEAFF. For the CDR3, the DNA is TGTGCCAGCAGCAGGGGGGACACTGAAGCTTTCTTT.

This sequence joins TRBV4-1 and TRBJ1-4; D unclear. The CDR3 has 15 residues. The V end lost 4 bases, the J end lost 4 bases, and 13 bases lay between the germline ends. Germline values: CDR1 MGHRA, CDR2 YSYEKL. The CDR3 nucleotides are TGCGCCAGCAGCCCTCACGCAGTTATTAATGAAAAACTGTTTTTT. Protein: CASSPHAVINEKLFF.

This chain links TRBV5-6 with TRBJ1-2, with a possible D match to TRBD1 (6 bases). CDR1 is SGHDT, CDR2 YYEEEE, per germline. V lost 6 bases to trimming and J lost 4 bases, with 16 bases between them. CDR3 length equals 14 residues. The CDR3 sequence is CASTNPRTAYGYTF. In nucleotides, the CDR3 is TGTGCCAGCACCAACCCTCGGACAGCCTATGGCTACACCTTC. Based on the CDR3 plus reference TRBV5-6 and TRBJ1-2, the full variable domain is DAGVTQSPTHLIKTRGQQVTLRCSPKSGHDTVSWYQQALGQGPQFIFQYYEEEERQRGNFPDRFSGHQFPNYSSELNVNALLLGDSALYLCASTNPRTAYGYTFGSGTRLTVV.

This chain links TRBV7-9 with TRBJ1-3; D is perhaps TRBD1 (6 bases). Trimming shortened V by 8 bases and J by 4 bases, and 15 bases separated the two germline ends. Germline lookup yields CDR1 SEHNR and CDR2 FQNEAQ (reference sequence). The CDR3 loop spans 14 amino acids. The chain's CDR3 is CASSLGGGGNTIYF. The DNA for the CDR3 is TGTGCCAGCTCCCTCGGAGGGGGAGGAAACACCATATATTTT.

The CDR3 loop reads CAWSLDTISGYGNTIYF. CDR3 nucleotide sequence: TGTGCCTGGAGTCTGGACACCATATCGGGCTATGGAAACACCATATATTTT. The chain has TRBV30 and TRBJ1-3; perhaps TRBD1 as D (5 bases). The CDR3 extends over 17 amino acids. CDR1 is GTSNPN, CDR2 SVGIG, per germline (reference sequence). V lost 2 bases and J lost 3, with 20 bases in between. The variable domain in full, with the rest retrieved from reference TRBV30 and TRBJ1-3, is SQTIHQWPATLVQPVGSPLSLECTVEGTSNPNLYWYRQAAGRGLQLLFYSVGIGQISSEVPQNLSASRPQDRQFILSSKKLLLSDSGFYLCAWSLDTISGYGNTIYFGEGSWLTVV.

V and J are TRBV5-1 and TRBJ1-6; no clear D gene. The V and J ends lost 2 bases and 8 bases respectively, with 14 bases between them. The V gene's germline CDR1 is SGHRS and CDR2 YFSETQ. This CDR3 region has 15 residues. Written as DNA, the CDR3 is TGCGCCAGCAGCTTAGAGGGCGGAAGGGATTCACCCCTCCACTTT. Encoded protein: CASSLEGGRDSPLHF.

This chain uses TRBV4-2 with TRBJ2-7; 8 bases match TRBD2. CDR3 length: 16 residues. J gave up 3 bases and V 0 bases, and 7 bases lay outside the gene matches. Germline CDR1 and CDR2: LGHNA and YNFKEQ. CDR3 region: CASSQEQAGTSYEQYF. The DNA for the CDR3 is TGTGCCAGCAGCCAAGAACAGGCGGGGACTAGCTACGAGCAGTACTTC.

This clone was seen only a few times. The V call is TRBV4-3, the J call TRBJ1-2; 8 nucleotides agree with TRBD1. The V gene end was trimmed by 4 bases and the J gene end by 7 bases; junction bases not matched to a gene: 8. The germline CDR1 and CDR2 sequences are LGHNA and YSLEER. The CDR3 totals 14 residues. This chain's CDR3 is CASSPRQGLGGYTF. CDR3 coding DNA: TGCGCCAGCAGCCCCCGACAGGGGTTGGGTGGCTACACCTTC.

V gene TRBV19 combines with J gene TRBJ1-4; D remains unclear. The CDR3 is made up of 15 amino acids. V was trimmed by 5 bases and J by 3 bases, leaving 13 bases between them. Germline values: CDR1 LNHDA, CDR2 SQIVND (reference sequence). The CDR3 sequence is CASSPRDSANEKLFF. The CDR3 DNA is TGTGCCAGTAGTCCAAGGGATAGTGCTAATGAAAAACTGTTTTTT. Drawing the rest from reference TRBV19 and TRBJ1-4, the complete variable domain is DGGITQSPKYLFRKEGQNVTLSCEQNLNHDAMYWYRQDPGQGLRLIYYSQIVNDFQKGDIAEGYSVSREKKESFPLTVTSAQKNPTAFYLCASSPRDSANEKLFFGSGTQLSVL.

The J gene is TRBJ2-1, the V gene TRBV27, with D perhaps TRBD2 (5 bases). The length of the CDR3 is 18 residues. CDR1 and CDR2 from the germline V gene are MNHEY and SMNVEV (reference sequence). Trimming stripped 4 bases from V and 5 bases from J, with 24 bases between. The CDR3 coding sequence is TGTGCCAGCAGTTCAGTGTTCCTAGCCTCTAAGTCGGACAATGAGCAGTTCTTC. Protein product: CASSSVFLASKSDNEQFF.

The chain carries TRBV20-1 and TRBJ2-1, with no clear D. The germline gives CDR1 DFQATT, CDR2 SNEGSKA (reference sequence). This CDR3 contains 11 residues. Trimming stripped 5 bases from V and 15 bases from J, with 17 bases between. This chain's CDR3 is CSAAVGFQRFF. The CDR3 DNA is TGCAGTGCTGCCGTCGGGTTTCAACGGTTCTTC.

The V and J genes are TRBV19 and TRBJ1-2; a weak D match, TRBD1 (5 bases). Germline assignment: CDR1 LNHDA and CDR2 SQIVND (reference sequence). There are 17 residues in the CDR3. Deletions cut 6 bases from V and 4 bases from J, with 24 bases between. DNA for the CDR3: TGTGCCAGTAGGGGGACGATGGTAGGGCAGGCGAGCTATGGCTACACCTTC. Translating it yields CASRGTMVGQASYGYTF.

This clone has a single count. The CDR3 DNA sequence: TGTGCCTGGAGTGTAAGAGCTCTCGGGCGGGACAGCTACAATGAGCAGTTCTTC. It specifies CAWSVRALGRDSYNEQFF. The chain combines TRBV30 with TRBJ2-1; tentatively, D is TRBD1 (7 bases). The CDR3 loop spans 18 amino acids. The V gene lost 0 bases and the J gene lost 3 bases, with 21 bases spanning the gap. CDR1 is GTSNPN, CDR2 SVGIG, per germline (reference sequence).

The rearrangement uses TRBV19 and TRBJ1-1; D unresolved. V dropped 3 bases and J dropped 5 bases, with 7 bases sitting between them. The CDR3 has 12 residues. Germline CDR1 LNHDA, CDR2 SQIVND (reference sequence). This CDR3 reads CASSMWSTEAFF. The CDR3 DNA reads TGTGCCAGTAGTATGTGGAGTACTGAAGCTTTCTTT.

This rearrangement joins TRBV6-4 to TRBJ2-1; 10 bases are a match to TRBD2. V was clipped by 3 bases and J by 9 bases; unmatched bases: 5. Germline assignment: CDR1 MRHNA and CDR2 SNTAGT. The CDR3 extends over 14 amino acids. The CDR3 nucleotides are TGTGCCAGCAGTGAGCTAGCGGGAGTACGTGAGCAGTTCTTC. The encoded protein is CASSELAGVREQFF.

The chain couples TRBV13 to TRBJ1-4; 8 bases line up with TRBD1. V shed 4 bases and J 6 bases; nucleotides not matched to a gene: 7. Germline assignment: CDR1 PRHDT and CDR2 FYEKMQ (reference sequence). The CDR3 sequence is 15 residues long. The CDR3 region has the DNA TGTGCCAGCAGCTCGAGAACAGGGGGAGATGAAAAACTGTTTTTT. It is translated as CASSSRTGGDEKLFF.

This clone turned up a few times. The chain employs TRBV5-1 and TRBJ2-2, with TRBD1 matching 8 bases. This CDR3 region has 15 residues. Trimming at V came to 4 bases and at J to 5 bases, leaving 7 bases not matched to a gene. Germline assignment: CDR1 SGHRS and CDR2 YFSETQ. The CDR3 coding sequence is TGCGCCAGCAGCCCGGACAGGGCCCGAACCGGGGAGCTGTTTTTT. It encodes CASSPDRARTGELFF. Full variable domain (remainder filled in from reference TRBV5-1 and TRBJ2-2): KAGVTQTPRYLIKTRGQQVTLSCSPISGHRSVSWYQQTPGQGLQFLFEYFSETQRNKGNFPGRFSGRQFSNSRSEMNVSTLELGDSALYLCASSPDRARTGELFFGEGSRLTVL.

This clone was detected only a few times. The chain has TRBV7-2 and TRBJ1-6; no clear D gene. Germline loops: CDR1 SGHTA, CDR2 FQGNSA. The CDR3 runs 14 residues. Trimming stripped 2 bases from V and 8 bases from J, with 10 bases between. The CDR3 region has the DNA TGTGCCAGCAGCTTAAGGGCAGGATATTCACCCCTCCACTTT. Encoded protein: CASSLRAGYSPLHF.

The chain has TRBV2 and TRBJ2-7, with D possibly TRBD1 on 7 matching bases. Trimming cost V 5 bases and J 0 bases, with 17 bases left between them. CDR1 is SNHLY, CDR2 FYNNEI, per germline. The CDR3 loop spans 16 amino acids. CDR3 bases: TGTGCCAGCAGTCGAGAGGGGGCGGGGAGCTCCTACGAGCAGTACTTC. Amino acids: CASSREGAGSSYEQYF.

V gene TRBV5-6 combines with J gene TRBJ2-2; D possibly corresponds to TRBD1 (5 bases). Germline CDR1 is SGHDT and CDR2 is YYEEEE. Trimming left V 4 bases short and J 4 bases short, with 11 bases between. This CDR3 spans 14 amino acids. The CDR3 DNA reads as TGTGCCAGCAGCCCGAGGACACGCACCGGGGAGCTGTTTTTT. Its translation is CASSPRTRTGELFF.

This clone has just one count. V gene TRBV5-6 combines with J gene TRBJ1-1; TRBD1 might be the D (6 bases). Trimming removed 3 bases from V and 1 base from J, with 16 bases in between. CDR1 SGHDT and CDR2 YYEEEE come from the germline V gene. This CDR3 region has 16 residues. The CDR3 protein is CASSSDGGQRNTEAFF. CDR3 nucleotide sequence: TGTGCCAGCAGCTCTGATGGGGGGCAAAGGAACACTGAAGCTTTCTTT.

V usage is TRBV6-1 and J usage is TRBJ2-7; perhaps TRBD1 as D (5 bases). V lost 7 bases to trimming and J lost 5 bases, with 21 bases between them. Germline values: CDR1 MNHNS, CDR2 SASEGT. CDR3 length equals 15 residues. The CDR3 region has the DNA TGTGCCAGCACCGAAAAGGGGCCCCCCCGCAACGAGCAGTACTTC. Translated, it gives CASTEKGPPRNEQYF.